Each of the 9 T cell receptor beta chains below was sequenced from the same sample in a study of early T cells in non-severe SARS-CoV-2 infection. TCRdb recomputed calls from the 5' RACE reads with MiXCR, one row per CDR3 protein. The sample has tens of thousands of distinct CDR3 sequences; 14% to 15% are singletons. Sequenced sample: whole blood. Receptor source: an adult who was a healthcare worker with PCR-confirmed SARS-CoV-2 infection or an uninfected control (not recorded which).

This clonotype occurred a few times. The V call is TRBV7-2, the J call TRBJ1-6; the D is unclear. The V and J ends lost 4 bases and 0 bases respectively, with 10 bases between them. The CDR3 loop spans 16 amino acids. Germline-derived CDR1 and CDR2 are SGHTA and FQGNSA. The CDR3: CASSWALSSYNSPLHF. The CDR3 DNA sequence: TGTGCCAGCAGCTGGGCGCTAAGCTCCTATAATTCACCCCTCCACTTT.

There are many counts of this clonotype. The rearrangement uses TRBV7-2 and TRBJ2-3; D unresolved. The CDR3 has 16 residues. Germline loops: CDR1 SGHTA, CDR2 FQGNSA. V gave up 0 bases and J gave up 9 bases, with 19 bases separating them. The CDR3 reads CASSLAHTLPLVTQYF. In DNA, the CDR3 is TGTGCCAGCAGCTTAGCGCACACCCTCCCCCTGGTGACGCAGTATTTT.

This clonotype has at least ten counts. The rearrangement uses TRBV20-1 and TRBJ2-2, with 10 bases fitting TRBD1. V lost 6 bases to trimming and J lost 12 bases; unmatched junction nucleotides: 13. This CDR3 comprises 14 residues. CDR1 and CDR2 from the germline V gene are DFQATT and SNEGSKA (reference sequence). CDR3 loop: CSARGKPGQGKLFF. The CDR3 DNA follows: TGCAGTGCCCGGGGAAAGCCGGGACAGGGGAAGCTGTTTTTT.

This clonotype was found a few times. The chain uses TRBV7-8 and TRBJ2-3, with a weak D call TRBD2 (5 bases). The CDR3 loop spans 16 amino acids. V lost 5 bases to trimming and J lost 2 bases, with 17 bases between them. Germline V gene sequence: CDR1 SGHVS, CDR2 FQNEAQ. CDR3 residues: CASSTTRGLVTDTQYF. CDR3 in DNA: TGTGCCAGCAGCACAACCCGTGGACTGGTCACAGATACGCAGTATTTT. Variable domain in full (rest from reference TRBV7-8 and TRBJ2-3): GAGVSQSPRYKVAKRGQDVALRCDPISGHVSLFWYQQALGQGPEFLTYFQNEAQLDKSGLPSDRFFAERPEGSVSTLKIQRTQQEDSAVYLCASSTTRGLVTDTQYFGPGTRLTVL.

This clonotype was observed at least ten times. The V and J genes are TRBV12-3 or TRBV12-4 and TRBJ2-1, with TRBD2 matching over 7 bases. V lost 5 bases to trimming and J lost 0 bases; unmatched junction nucleotides: 4. This CDR3 has 15 residues. CDR3 DNA sequence: TGTGCCAGCAGTCGAACGGGAGGCTCCTACAATGAGCAGTTCTTC. It codes for CASSRTGGSYNEQFF.

This clonotype turned up a few times. J is TRBJ2-1 and V is TRBV11-2; D not resolved. The V and J ends lost 0 bases and 10 bases respectively, with 7 bases between them. This CDR3 has 12 residues. Germline V gene data show CDR1 as SGHAT and CDR2 as FQNNGV. The DNA for the CDR3 is TGTGCCAGCAGCTTAGACACTGGGGAGCAGTTCTTC. Translated: CASSLDTGEQFF.

This clonotype was found many times. CDR3 sequence: CASSPRGLAAPYEQYF. The CDR3 DNA sequence: TGTGCCAGCTCACCGAGGGGACTAGCGGCCCCCTACGAGCAGTACTTC. The chain carries TRBV18 and TRBJ2-7; 11 nucleotides agree with TRBD2. The J segment lost 2 bases and the V segment lost 3 bases, leaving 6 bases of the junction unmatched. Germline V CDR1 and CDR2: KGHSH, LQKENI. The CDR3 is 16 amino acids.

The chain recombines TRBV20-1 with TRBJ2-5; D not resolved. CDR3 size: 14 residues. Looked up from germline, CDR1 is DFQATT and CDR2 is SNEGSKA (reference sequence). V gave up 3 bases and J gave up 2 bases, with 13 bases separating them. CDR3 in amino acids: CSARSSREQETQYF. In DNA, the CDR3 is TGCAGTGCTAGGAGTAGTAGGGAACAAGAGACCCAGTACTTC.

In its sample, this clonotype was seen many times. V usage is TRBV7-9 and J usage is TRBJ1-6, with unresolved D. Germline CDR1 SEHNR, CDR2 FQNEAQ (reference sequence). Trimming left V 2 bases short and J 8 bases short, with 13 bases between. The CDR3 totals 15 residues. The CDR3 sequence: CASSLIRASDSPLHF. The CDR3 DNA reads TGTGCCAGCAGCTTAATAAGGGCATCGGATTCACCCCTCCACTTT.